Each of the 3 T cell receptor beta chains below was sequenced from the same sample in a study of patients and donors after allogeneic stem cell transplantation. TCRdb reanalysed the RT-PCR reads using MiXCR and keeps one entry per CDR3 protein. Of about a million distinct CDR3 sequences in the sample, roughly 18% were seen once. What was sequenced was blood, either unsorted or a sorted T cell fraction (not recorded which). The source of these receptors is a human donor who was either an allogeneic HSCT recipient or a stem cell or donor lymphocyte infusion donor (not recorded which). It is not recorded whose cells these are; they may come from a transplant donor.

This clonotype was seen repeatedly, ten times or more. This sequence joins TRBV12-3 or TRBV12-4 and TRBJ2-7, with TRBD1 matching over 7 bases. CDR3 length equals 13 residues. V gave up 6 bases and J gave up 2 bases; unmatched junction bases: 4. The CDR3 protein is CASSKGQAYEQYF. In DNA, the CDR3 is TGTGCCAGCAGCAAAGGACAGGCCTACGAGCAGTACTTC.

A few counts support this clonotype. CDR3 nucleotides: TGTGCCGTAACGGCTAACTATGGCTACACCTTC. Translation: CAVTANYGYTF. The chain carries TRBV12-3 or TRBV12-4 and TRBJ1-2, with no clear D. The V and J ends lost 11 bases and 0 bases respectively, with 7 bases between them. The length of the CDR3 is 11 residues.

This clonotype was counted only a few times. V gene TRBV20-1 combines with J gene TRBJ1-5, with 8 bases fitting TRBD1. The CDR3 length is 15 residues. Germline CDR1 is DFQATT and CDR2 is SNEGSKA (reference sequence). The junction had 10 bases not matched to a gene; V was cut back by 1 base and J by 8 bases. CDR3 residues: CSARGGQGPFEPQHF. For the CDR3, the DNA is TGCAGTGCTAGAGGCGGACAGGGCCCCTTTGAGCCCCAGCATTTT.